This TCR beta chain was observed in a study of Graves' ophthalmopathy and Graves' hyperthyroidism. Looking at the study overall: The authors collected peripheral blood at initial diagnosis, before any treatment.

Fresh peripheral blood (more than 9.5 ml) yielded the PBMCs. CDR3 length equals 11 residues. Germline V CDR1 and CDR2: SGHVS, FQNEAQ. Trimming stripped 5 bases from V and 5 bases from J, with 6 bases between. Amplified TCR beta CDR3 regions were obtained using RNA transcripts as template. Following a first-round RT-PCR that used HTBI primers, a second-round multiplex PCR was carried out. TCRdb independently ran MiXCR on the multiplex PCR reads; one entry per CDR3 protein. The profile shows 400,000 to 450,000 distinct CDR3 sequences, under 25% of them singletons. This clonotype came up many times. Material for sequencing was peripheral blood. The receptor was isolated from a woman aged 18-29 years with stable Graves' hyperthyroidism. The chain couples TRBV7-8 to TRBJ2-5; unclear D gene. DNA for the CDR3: TGTGCCAGCAGCACCCCGGAGACCCAGTACTTC. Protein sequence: CASSTPETQYF.